This TCR beta chain came from a study of blood T cell repertoires in COVID-19. Study overall: Samples came from the United States, Italy and Spain, spanning acute and convalescent COVID-19. PBMCs, B-cell-depleted T cells, or T cells provided the cDNA or gDNA that made up the material.

V dropped 4 bases and J dropped 8 bases, with 16 bases sitting between them. This CDR3 comprises 14 residues. Profiled with immunoSEQ multiplex PCR; TCRdb holds only in-frame clones, not every one. This table holds approximately 310,000 clones, 80% to 90% found once. Participant age was about 18 to 100 years, and participants resided in fewer than 30 US areas. For recovered donors of Cohort 3, there were two negative PCRs, clearance, or symptom resolution. This TCR was sampled from a man younger than 40 who had recovered from COVID-19. Specimen: PBMCs or T cells enriched from blood (not recorded which). This chain joins TRBV5-3 and TRBJ2-1; the D gene is possibly TRBD1 (6 bases). TRBV5-3 is treated as an ORF (open reading frame) with a function not yet certain. The DNA of the CDR3 is TGTGCCAGAAGCCACTTACAGGGAAGGGATGAGCAGTTCTTC. Its translation is CARSHLQGRDEQFF.